This T cell receptor (beta chain) derives from a study of cytomegalovirus exposure and HLA in healthy donors. Remarks on this clone: No antigen is known for it.

The PCR employed 60 Vbeta primers together with 13 Jbeta primers. Here immunoSEQ multiplex PCR was the method, and the copy in TCRdb shows in-frame clones only, minus some. The sample carries around 160,000 clones, about 80% recorded once. Findings and limits, study-wide: Evidence from a later analysis indicated that most CMV-associated TCR beta chains looked HLA-restricted.

The sequencing sample was made of PBMCs. The sequence came from a young man in good health and CMV-seropositive.

DNA for the CDR3: TGTGCCAGCAGCTCCCGGACTACCAATCACACAGATACGCAGTATTTT. Amino acids: CASSSRTTNHTDTQYF. This chain joins TRBV21-1 and TRBJ2-3; TRBD2, the D gene given by the table, was not confirmed from the DNA. TRBV21-1 is flagged as a pseudogene. The CDR3 totals 16 residues.